This T cell receptor beta chain was captured by sequencing in a study of T cell responses to AZD1222 COVID-19 vaccine. TCRdb's copy holds only in-frame clones and misses some; the assay was immunoSEQ multiplex PCR. The data hold about 150,000 clones, with roughly 93% observed a single time. The CDR3 has 13 residues. V shed 6 bases and J 6 bases; nucleotides not matched to a gene: 5. CDR1 MGHRA and CDR2 YSYEKL come from the germline V gene. The V gene is TRBV4-1, the J gene TRBJ1-2; 9 nucleotides match TRBD1. Source: peripheral blood, taken 28 days after the second AZD1222 dose. This TCR was recovered from an adult who received the AZD1222 COVID-19 vaccine. The CDR3 sequence: CASRNTGGDGYTF. The CDR3 bases are TGCGCCAGCAGAAACACAGGGGGCGATGGCTACACCTTC.